The 20 T cell receptor beta chains below come from one sample, sequenced in a study of cytomegalovirus exposure and HLA in healthy donors. Produced via immunoSEQ multiplex PCR; TCRdb's table is partial and in-frame only. The data show around 98,000 clones, approximately 90% seen once. The specimen sequenced was PBMCs. These receptor sequences come from a woman aged 25 to 45 in good health and CMV-seronegative.

There are a few counts of this clone. The genes are TRBV9 and TRBJ1-2; no reliable D call. The CDR3 contains 15 residues. The V end lost 0 bases, the J end lost 5 bases, and 14 bases lay between the germline ends. CDR1 is SGDLS and CDR2 is YYNGEE in the germline V gene. The CDR3 protein is CASSVGYKGGYGYTF. The CDR3 bases are TGTGCCAGCAGCGTAGGTTACAAAGGAGGGTATGGCTACACCTTC.

For the CDR3, the DNA is TGTGCCACCAGCAGAGGGCGAGGCGGGGGGCCGGGAGGATATAGCAATCAGCCCCAGCATTTT. Translation gives CATSRGRGGGPGGYSNQPQHF. This chain uses TRBV15 with TRBJ1-5; TRBD1 is a possible D gene (6 bases). V was clipped by 1 base and J by 0 bases, with 25 bases between them. Germline V gene sequence: CDR1 LNHNV, CDR2 YYDKDF (reference sequence). The CDR3 spans 21 residues.

The chain links TRBV28 to TRBJ2-1; 8 bases are shared with TRBD2. Germline values: CDR1 MDHEN, CDR2 SYDVKM. The CDR3 contains 16 residues. The trim removed 7 bases at V and 6 bases at J, leaving 14 bases unmatched. This chain's CDR3 is CASTLSVGRALNEQFF. CDR3 bases: TGTGCCAGCACTCTCTCAGTCGGGAGGGCCCTCAATGAGCAGTTCTTC.

The V and J genes are TRBV28 and TRBJ2-1; perhaps TRBD2 as D (6 bases). This CDR3 spans 16 amino acids. Germline lookup yields CDR1 MDHEN and CDR2 SYDVKM. Between the trimmed V and J ends, which lost 3 bases and 8 bases, there was a span of 20 bases. The CDR3 protein is CASSFKAGWGGDEQFF. The CDR3 bases are TGTGCCAGCAGTTTCAAAGCGGGCTGGGGCGGAGATGAGCAGTTCTTC.

V and J are TRBV9 and TRBJ2-7, with D perhaps TRBD1 (6 bases). This CDR3 is 16 amino acids long. Germline V lookup: CDR1 SGDLS, CDR2 YYNGEE. The V gene lost 4 bases and the J gene lost 0 bases, with 17 bases spanning the gap. As DNA, the CDR3 is TGTGCCAGCAGCCCCCGTGGGGGCGGTAGCTCCTACGAGCAGTACTTC. Amino acids: CASSPRGGGSSYEQYF.

V gene TRBV5-6 combines with J gene TRBJ1-5, with D tentatively TRBD1 (5 bases). CDR1 SGHDT and CDR2 YYEEEE come from the germline V gene. The CDR3 is 16 amino acids. Trimming took off 4 bases at V and 2 bases at J, with 16 bases between the two ends. The CDR3 nucleotides are TGTGCCAGCAGCCGGCAGGGTCGAGGCGGCAATCAGCCCCAGCATTTT. Protein: CASSRQGRGGNQPQHF.

The chain links TRBV4-1 to TRBJ2-6, with D possibly being TRBD1 (6 bases). V gave up 3 bases and J gave up 0 bases, with 15 bases separating them. The CDR3 extends over 18 amino acids. CDR1 and CDR2 from the germline V gene are MGHRA and YSYEKL. The CDR3 coding sequence is TGCGCCAGCAGCCACCCGGGACATCCTGGCTCTGGGGCCAACGTCCTGACTTTC. It translates to CASSHPGHPGSGANVLTF.

This sequence joins TRBV7-3 and TRBJ1-1, with unresolved D. V shed 6 bases and J shed 2 bases, with 10 bases lying between them. CDR3 length: 13 amino acids. Germline values: CDR1 SGHTA, CDR2 FQGTGA. In DNA form, the CDR3 reads TGTGCCAGCAGTACAGAGGGCAACACTGAAGCTTTCTTT. This codes for CASSTEGNTEAFF.

The chain couples TRBV19 to TRBJ2-7; possibly TRBD1 for D (5 bases). Germline CDR1 and CDR2: LNHDA and SQIVND (reference sequence). Trimming shortened V by 3 bases and J by 4 bases, and 10 bases separated the two germline ends. The CDR3 runs 13 residues. This chain's CDR3 is CASSIRQFYEQYF. CDR3 nucleotides: TGTGCCAGTAGTATCAGACAGTTTTACGAGCAGTACTTC.

This chain joins TRBV7-2 and TRBJ2-3; D unclear. Trimming left V 5 bases short and J 0 bases short, with 9 bases between. Germline values: CDR1 SGHTA, CDR2 FQGNSA. The CDR3 is 14 amino acids. The CDR3 DNA follows: TGTGCCAGCAGCCAAACCACTAGCACAGATACGCAGTATTTT. It is translated as CASSQTTSTDTQYF. Supplemented by reference TRBV7-2 and TRBJ2-3, the full variable domain reads GAGVSQSPSNKVTEKGKDVELRCDPISGHTALYWYRQSLGQGLEFLIYFQGNSAPDKSGLPSDRFSAERTGGSVSTLTIQRTQQEDSAVYLCASSQTTSTDTQYFGPGTRLTVL.

This clone was detected only a few times. The rearrangement uses TRBV7-6 and TRBJ2-3; TRBD2 agrees at 12 bases. V was clipped by 4 bases and J by 4 bases; unmatched bases: 3. CDR1 is SGHVS, CDR2 FNYEAQ, per germline. The CDR3 is 15 residues long. In DNA, the CDR3 is TGTGCCAGCAGCTCTAGCGGGAGGGGTCCAGATACGCAGTATTTT. Translating gives CASSSSGRGPDTQYF.

This chain joins TRBV19 and TRBJ2-7; 10 bases are shared with TRBD2. The junction had 2 bases not matched to a gene; V was cut back by 2 bases and J by 4 bases. The CDR3 covers 14 residues. Per germline, CDR1 LNHDA and CDR2 SQIVND (reference sequence). This chain's CDR3 is CASSILAGDYEQYF. The CDR3 coding sequence is TGTGCCAGTAGTATACTAGCGGGGGATTACGAGCAGTACTTC.

The chain has TRBV7-3 and TRBJ2-2; D may be TRBD1 (5 bases). Germline V CDR1 and CDR2: SGHTA, FQGTGA. The CDR3 runs 15 residues. Trimming left V 2 bases short and J 1 base short, with 8 bases between. The CDR3 reads CASSLDRLNTGELFF. The CDR3 coding sequence is TGTGCCAGCAGCTTAGACAGATTGAACACCGGGGAGCTGTTTTTT.

The chain joins TRBV11-2 to TRBJ2-3, with a tentative D call TRBD1 (6 bases). The V gene's germline CDR1 is SGHAT and CDR2 FQNNGV. The CDR3 totals 15 residues. The V end was cut by 4 bases, the J end by 2 bases, with 13 bases between. The CDR3 sequence is CASSSLGHDTDTQYF. In nucleotides, the CDR3 is TGTGCCAGCAGCTCCCTGGGACACGACACAGATACGCAGTATTTT.

The chain is built from TRBV7-6 and TRBJ2-3; D unresolved. The germline CDR1 and CDR2 sequences are SGHVS and FNYEAQ. The CDR3 has 11 residues. Trimming removed 7 bases from V and 3 bases from J, with 5 bases in between. The DNA of the CDR3 is TGTGCCAGCACCCTAACAGATACGCAGTATTTT. Translated: CASTLTDTQYF.

CDR3 in amino acids: CASSSGLSSGRVSDTQYF. CDR3 nucleotides: TGCGCCAGCAGCTCCGGTCTCTCTAGCGGGAGGGTGTCAGATACGCAGTATTTT. J is TRBJ2-3 and V is TRBV5-1; 12 bases map to TRBD2. Losses at the gene ends were 3 bases for V and 4 bases for J; bases not matched to a gene: 12. The CDR3 runs 18 residues. Per the germline V gene, CDR1 is SGHRS and CDR2 is YFSETQ.

This clone has only a few counts. The chain is built from TRBV7-6 and TRBJ2-3; 7 positions match TRBD2. CDR3 size: 15 residues. The germline CDR1 and CDR2 sequences are SGHVS and FNYEAQ. The ends lost 5 bases at V and 2 bases at J; junction bases unmatched: 7. CDR3 sequence (DNA): TGTGCCAGCAGCCCTATACTAGCGCCCACAGATACGCAGTATTTT. Its translation is CASSPILAPTDTQYF.

This clone occurred once. The chain links TRBV7-9 to TRBJ2-5; D is undetermined. Germline V gene lookup returns CDR1 SEHNR and CDR2 FQNEAQ (reference sequence). The CDR3 spans 12 residues. V lost 5 bases and J lost 4, with 8 bases in between. The CDR3 DNA follows: TGTGCCAGCAGCCCTAGAGGAGAGACCCAGTACTTC. It yields the protein CASSPRGETQYF.

The V gene is TRBV11-1, the J gene TRBJ2-1, with 10 positions matching TRBD2. J gave up 6 bases and V 5 bases, and 10 bases lay outside the gene matches. CDR1 is SGHAT, CDR2 FQDESV, per germline (reference sequence). The CDR3 is 16 amino acids. The chain's CDR3 is CASSPWGAGGVNEQFF. The CDR3 nucleotides read TGTGCCAGCAGCCCTTGGGGAGCGGGGGGGGTCAATGAGCAGTTCTTC.

The rearrangement joins TRBV2 to TRBJ1-1; weak D call: TRBD1 (6 bases). CDR1 is SNHLY and CDR2 is FYNNEI in the germline V gene. The CDR3 extends over 14 amino acids. Between the trimmed V and J ends, which lost 6 bases and 4 bases, there was a span of 15 bases. Here the CDR3 DNA reads TGTGCCAGCAGCCTACAGGGTCTAGGCACTGAAGCTTTCTTT. Its translation is CASSLQGLGTEAFF.